The 15 T cell receptor beta chains listed next were all sequenced from one sample in a study of identical twins. A single record per CDR3 protein comes from TCRdb applying MiXCR to the 5' RACE reads. The profile shows 510,000 or so distinct CDR3 sequences, approximately 14% of them singletons. The data also belong to a second study, concerning yellow fever vaccine responses in identical twins.

Sequenced input: CD4+ T cells sorted from blood. The receptors were gathered from a woman between 18 and 29 years old in good health.

This clonotype turned up a few times. Here the CDR3 DNA reads TGCAGTGCTACCAGGGACGTCTCTGGAAACACCATATATTTT. Amino acids: CSATRDVSGNTIYF. This chain joins TRBV20-1 and TRBJ1-3; maybe TRBD1 (5 bases). V lost 4 bases and J lost 0, with 10 bases in between. This CDR3 contains 14 residues. The germline gives CDR1 DFQATT, CDR2 SNEGSKA (reference sequence).

The rearrangement links TRBV27 to TRBJ2-3; D gene ambiguous. The CDR3 is 11 residues long. V was clipped by 6 bases and J by 7 bases, with 8 bases between them. The V gene's germline CDR1 is MNHEY and CDR2 SMNVEV (reference sequence). The CDR3 sequence: CASSLRNTQYF. In nucleotides, the CDR3 is TGTGCCAGCAGCTTGAGAAATACGCAGTATTTT.

The J gene is TRBJ1-5, the V gene TRBV2; perhaps TRBD1 as D (6 bases). V lost 6 bases, J lost 3 bases, and 18 bases lay in between. Germline CDR1 and CDR2: SNHLY and FYNNEI. This CDR3 comprises 16 residues. CDR3 protein: CASSPLEGGYNQPQHF. CDR3 bases: TGTGCCAGCAGCCCTCTCGAAGGGGGGTACAATCAGCCCCAGCATTTT.

This clonotype was counted ten times or more. The chain carries TRBV28 and TRBJ2-7, with 9 bases aligning to TRBD1. The CDR3 is made up of 15 amino acids. Germline CDR1 and CDR2: MDHEN and SYDVKM. The J segment lost 1 base and the V segment lost 4 bases, leaving 5 bases of the junction unmatched. CDR3 nucleotide sequence: TGTGCCAGCAGTTCCGGGACAGGGTCTTCCTACGAGCAGTACTTC. Translation: CASSSGTGSSYEQYF.

This clonotype showed up just a few times. This sequence joins TRBV7-9 and TRBJ2-5; D is ambiguous. Germline CDR1 is SEHNR and CDR2 is FQNEAQ (reference sequence). The CDR3 sequence is 14 residues long. V was cut by 1 base and J by 1 base, with 7 bases left in between. CDR3 region: CASSLVGFQETQYF. Written as DNA, the CDR3 is TGTGCCAGCAGCTTAGTCGGATTCCAAGAGACCCAGTACTTC.

V and J are TRBV2 and TRBJ2-2; D uncertain. This CDR3 has 15 residues. Germline CDR1 SNHLY, CDR2 FYNNEI. The V gene lost 1 base and the J gene lost 9 bases, with 15 bases spanning the gap. This CDR3 is CASSEVQVGLRELFF. For the CDR3, the DNA is TGTGCCAGCAGTGAAGTGCAGGTCGGCCTCCGGGAGCTGTTTTTT.

The rearrangement uses TRBV7-3 and TRBJ2-6; D unclear. Trimming stripped 5 bases from V and 0 bases from J, with 8 bases between. This CDR3 has 15 amino acids. Germline V lookup: CDR1 SGHTA, CDR2 FQGTGA. For the CDR3, the DNA is TGTGCCAGCAGCCCATTCCCCTCTGGGGCCAACGTCCTGACTTTC. Translated: CASSPFPSGANVLTF.

This clonotype has at least ten counts. This chain connects TRBV6-1 to TRBJ2-1, with D possibly matching TRBD2 (6 bases). Germline loops: CDR1 MNHNS, CDR2 SASEGT. The CDR3 extends over 15 amino acids. Trimming pared 7 bases from V and 3 bases from J, leaving 16 bases between. This chain's CDR3 is CASKGTGGHYNEQFF. CDR3 DNA sequence: TGTGCCAGCAAGGGGACCGGGGGTCACTACAATGAGCAGTTCTTC.

This clonotype was counted a few times. The CDR3 here is CASSLRDGGFSGNTIYF. DNA for the CDR3: TGTGCCAGCAGTTTACGCGACGGCGGGTTTTCTGGAAACACCATATATTTT. This sequence joins TRBV28 and TRBJ1-3; D unresolved. The CDR3 loop spans 17 amino acids. CDR1 is MDHEN, CDR2 SYDVKM, per germline. V was shortened by 2 bases and J by 1 base, with 15 bases between the two germline ends.

This sequence joins TRBV7-3 and TRBJ2-5; 7 nucleotides agree with TRBD1. CDR1 and CDR2 from the germline V gene are SGHTA and FQGTGA. V shed 4 bases and J 2 bases; nucleotides not matched to a gene: 7. The CDR3 contains 15 residues. The CDR3 loop is CASSYRGQYQETQYF. CDR3 coding DNA: TGTGCCAGCAGCTATAGGGGACAGTATCAAGAGACCCAGTACTTC.

This chain links TRBV21-1 with TRBJ1-2; the table's D gene call, TRBD1, was not cross checked with the DNA. TRBV21-1 is designated a pseudogene. The CDR3 covers 13 residues. As DNA, the CDR3 is TGTGCACCCGGGGGGACAGGGAAGGAGGGCTACACCTTC. Protein: CAPGGTGKEGYTF.

This clonotype was seen more than once but under ten times. V and J are TRBV12-3 or TRBV12-4 and TRBJ2-4, with 12 bases aligning to TRBD1. Trimming took 5 bases from V and 6 from J; bases not matched to a gene: 8. CDR3 length: 16 residues. CDR3 sequence (DNA): TGTGCCAGCAGTCATGGGACAGGGGGCATCGGAAACATTCAGTACTTC. Residues: CASSHGTGGIGNIQYF.

Only a few counts were recorded for this clonotype. The chain employs TRBV21-1 and TRBJ2-2; TRBD1 is the table's D call, not checked against the DNA. TRBV21-1 is a pseudogene segment. This CDR3 has 16 amino acids. The CDR3 here is CASSKENGTNTGELFF. The CDR3 coding sequence is TGTGCCAGCAGCAAAGAGAACGGGACGAACACCGGGGAGCTGTTTTTT.

This clonotype was found once. The V call is TRBV7-2, the J call TRBJ1-6; D is ambiguous. V was shortened by 2 bases and J by 9 bases, with 11 bases between the two germline ends. Germline values: CDR1 SGHTA, CDR2 FQGNSA. The CDR3 loop spans 14 amino acids. The DNA for the CDR3 is TGTGCCAGCAGCTTATTGGCCGTGGGTTCACCCCTCCACTTT. This encodes CASSLLAVGSPLHF.

This clonotype was observed a handful of times. J is TRBJ2-1 and V is TRBV5-1; 10 positions match TRBD2. Germline V gene lookup returns CDR1 SGHRS and CDR2 YFSETQ. The CDR3 extends over 17 amino acids. J lost 4 bases, V lost 0 bases, and 7 bases had no gene match. CDR3 DNA sequence: TGCGCCAGCAGCTTGGGGGGACTAGCGCGGATATACAATGAGCAGTTCTTC. It translates to CASSLGGLARIYNEQFF.